The clone carrying this TCR beta chain was seen a handful of times. Donors ranged from roughly 6 to 90 years old and were healthy Caucasians in Russia. Trimming took 8 bases from V and 0 from J, leaving 11 bases between them. Germline V gives CDR1 SQVTM, CDR2 ANQGSEA. This CDR3 has 12 amino acids. The sample originates from a study of blood T cells in healthy people across ages. Through a sample-barcoded 5' primer and a J-beta primer mix, a second PCR was run for roughly 6 to 12 cycles. In TCRdb, the 5' RACE reads were re-called with MiXCR into one record per CDR3 protein. The sample lists about 1,400,000 distinct CDR3 sequences, approximately 59% occurring once.

Sequenced input: blood. This clonotype was obtained from a man aged 18 to 35 in good health. The chain employs TRBV29-1 and TRBJ2-7; tentatively, D is TRBD1 (6 bases). Written as DNA, the CDR3 is TGCAGCATCAGGGGACCCTCCTACGAGCAGTACTTC. Protein sequence: CSIRGPSYEQYF.